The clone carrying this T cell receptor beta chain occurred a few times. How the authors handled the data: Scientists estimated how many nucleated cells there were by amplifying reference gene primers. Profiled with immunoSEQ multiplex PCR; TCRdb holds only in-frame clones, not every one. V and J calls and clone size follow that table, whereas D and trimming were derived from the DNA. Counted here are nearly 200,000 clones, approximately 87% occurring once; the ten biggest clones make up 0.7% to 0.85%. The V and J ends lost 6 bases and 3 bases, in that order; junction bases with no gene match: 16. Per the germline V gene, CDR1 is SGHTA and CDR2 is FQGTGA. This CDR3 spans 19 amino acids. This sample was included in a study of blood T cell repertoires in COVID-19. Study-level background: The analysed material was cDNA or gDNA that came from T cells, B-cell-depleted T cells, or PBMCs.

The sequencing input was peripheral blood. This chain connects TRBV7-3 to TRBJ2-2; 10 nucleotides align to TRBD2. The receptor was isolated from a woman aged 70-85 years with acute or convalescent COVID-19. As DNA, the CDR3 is TGTGCCAGCAGTTGGCAGGCTAGCGGGAGTGCACAGGACACCGGGGAGCTGTTTTTT. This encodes CASSWQASGSAQDTGELFF.